The sequence of this TCR beta chain was determined in a study of technical replicates of blood from a handful of donors. This CDR3 comprises 15 residues. Germline lookup yields CDR1 SGDLS and CDR2 YYNGEE. Trimming left V 1 base short and J 6 bases short, with 14 bases between. The method was immunoSEQ multiplex PCR; TCRdb's version includes in-frame clones alone and lacks a portion of them. Seen here are roughly 71,000 clones, 85% to 95% observed once, and the top ten hold about 0.4%. This TCR derives from a human donor in good health. The rearrangement uses TRBV9 and TRBJ2-1, with D possibly matching TRBD2 (6 bases). The sample taken for sequencing was T cells isolated from PBMCs. In nucleotides, the CDR3 is TGTGCCAGCAGCGTACAGGCGGGGCTAGTCAATGAGCAGTTCTTC. Protein sequence: CASSVQAGLVNEQFF.